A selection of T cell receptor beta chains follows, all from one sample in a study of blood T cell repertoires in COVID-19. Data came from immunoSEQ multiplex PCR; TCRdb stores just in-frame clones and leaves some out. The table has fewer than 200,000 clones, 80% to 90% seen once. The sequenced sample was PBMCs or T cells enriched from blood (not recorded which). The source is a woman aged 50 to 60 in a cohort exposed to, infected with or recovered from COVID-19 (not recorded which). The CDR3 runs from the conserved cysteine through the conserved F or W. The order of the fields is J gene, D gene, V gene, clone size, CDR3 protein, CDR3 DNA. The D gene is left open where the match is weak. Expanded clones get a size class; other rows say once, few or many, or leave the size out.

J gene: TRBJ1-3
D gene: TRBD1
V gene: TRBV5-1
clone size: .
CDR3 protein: CASSFTGEMGNTIYF
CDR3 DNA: TGCGCCAGCAGCTTCACAGGGGAAATGGGAAACACCATATATTTT

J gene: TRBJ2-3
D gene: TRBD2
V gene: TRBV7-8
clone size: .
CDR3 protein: CASSLFREGRTDTQYF
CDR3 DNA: TGTGCCAGCAGCCTATTCCGGGAGGGCCGGACAGATACGCAGTATTTT

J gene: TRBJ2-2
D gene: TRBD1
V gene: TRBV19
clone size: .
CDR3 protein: CAGRDRGYAGELFF
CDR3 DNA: TGTGCCGGAAGAGACAGGGGGTATGCCGGGGAGCTGTTTTTT

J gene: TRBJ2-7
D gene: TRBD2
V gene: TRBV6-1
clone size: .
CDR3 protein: CASSEAHLAGRAYEQYF
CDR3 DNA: TGTGCCAGCAGTGAAGCGCACCTAGCGGGAAGGGCCTACGAGCAGTACTTC

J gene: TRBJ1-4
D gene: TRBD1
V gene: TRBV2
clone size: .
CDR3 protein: CASSTGVSEKLFF
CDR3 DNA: TGTGCCAGCAGCACAGGGGTTAGTGAAAAACTGTTTTTT

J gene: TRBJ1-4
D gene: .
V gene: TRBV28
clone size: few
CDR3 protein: CASSLGRGRTNEKLFF
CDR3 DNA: TGTGCCAGCAGTTTGGGCCGTGGGAGGACTAATGAAAAACTGTTTTTT

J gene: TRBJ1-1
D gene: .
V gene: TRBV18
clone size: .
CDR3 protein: CASSQGLEAFF
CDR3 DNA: TGTGCCAGCTCACAGGGACTTGAAGCTTTCTTT

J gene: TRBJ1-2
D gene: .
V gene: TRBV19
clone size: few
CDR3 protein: CASSRSTGNGGYTF
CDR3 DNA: TGTGCCAGTAGTAGAAGTACAGGGAATGGTGGCTACACCTTC

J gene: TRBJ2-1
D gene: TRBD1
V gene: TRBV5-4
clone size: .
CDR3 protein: CASSLFGQGTGNEQFF
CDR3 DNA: TGTGCCAGCAGCTTGTTTGGACAGGGGACAGGAAATGAGCAGTTCTTC

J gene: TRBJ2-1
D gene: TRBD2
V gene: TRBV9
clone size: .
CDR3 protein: CASSAGTSGRPNNEQFF
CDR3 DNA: TGTGCCAGCAGCGCCGGGACTAGCGGGAGGCCTAACAATGAGCAGTTCTTC

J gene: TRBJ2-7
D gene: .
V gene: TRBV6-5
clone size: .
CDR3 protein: CASLLGESQYF
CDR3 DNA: TGTGCCAGCTTGTTAGGGGAATCGCAGTACTTC

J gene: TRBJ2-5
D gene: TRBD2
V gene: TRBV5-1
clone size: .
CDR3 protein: CASSLDSGGARETQYF
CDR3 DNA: TGCGCCAGCAGCTTGGATAGCGGGGGGGCCCGGGAGACCCAGTACTTC

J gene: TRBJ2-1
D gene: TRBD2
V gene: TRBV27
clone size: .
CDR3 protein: CASSFLAEDNEQFF
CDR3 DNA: TGTGCCAGCAGTTTCCTAGCGGAGGACAATGAGCAGTTCTTC

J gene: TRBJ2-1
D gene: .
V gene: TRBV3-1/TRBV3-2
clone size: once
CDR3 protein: CASSRESNEQFF
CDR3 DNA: TGTGCCAGCAGCCGTGAGAGTAATGAGCAGTTCTTC

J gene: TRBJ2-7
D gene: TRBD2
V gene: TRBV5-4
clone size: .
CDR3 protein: CASGVSSGLETYEQYF
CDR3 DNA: TGTGCCAGCGGCGTTTCTTCAGGACTAGAAACCTACGAGCAGTACTTC

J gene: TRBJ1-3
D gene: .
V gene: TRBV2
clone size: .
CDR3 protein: CASSEAGNSGNTIYF
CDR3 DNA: TGTGCCAGCAGTGAGGCGGGGAACTCTGGAAACACCATATATTTT

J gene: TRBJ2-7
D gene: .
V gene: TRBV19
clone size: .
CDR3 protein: CASSSGPRYEQYF
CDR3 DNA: TGTGCCAGTAGTTCCGGTCCCCGGTATGAGCAGTACTTC

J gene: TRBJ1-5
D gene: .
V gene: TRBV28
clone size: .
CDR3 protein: CASSWDTSNQPQHF
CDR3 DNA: TGTGCCAGCAGCTGGGACACTAGCAATCAGCCCCAGCATTTT

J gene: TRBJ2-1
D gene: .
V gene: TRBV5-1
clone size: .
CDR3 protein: CASSLDRDAYNEQFF
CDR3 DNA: TGCGCCAGCAGCTTGGACAGGGACGCCTACAATGAGCAGTTCTTC

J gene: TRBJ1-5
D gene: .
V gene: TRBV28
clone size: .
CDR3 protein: CASSSPAQLFSNQPQHF
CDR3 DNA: TGTGCCAGCAGTTCCCCCGCCCAGTTATTTAGCAATCAGCCCCAGCATTTT

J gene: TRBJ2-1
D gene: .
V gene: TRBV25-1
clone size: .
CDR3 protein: CASSEFNRLNRDEQFF
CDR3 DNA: TGTGCCAGCAGTGAATTTAACAGGCTGAACCGGGATGAGCAGTTCTTC

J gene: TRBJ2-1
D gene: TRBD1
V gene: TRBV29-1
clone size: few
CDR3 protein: CSVDTGTDNEQFF
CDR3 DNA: TGCAGCGTTGATACCGGGACAGACAATGAGCAGTTCTTC

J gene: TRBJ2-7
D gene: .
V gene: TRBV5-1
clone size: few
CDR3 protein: CASSPPRGRGEQYF
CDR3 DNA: TGCGCCAGCAGTCCGCCGCGGGGTAGGGGCGAGCAGTACTTC

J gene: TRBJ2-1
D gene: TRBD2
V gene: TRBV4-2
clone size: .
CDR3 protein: CASSQVLGGAMSGEQFF
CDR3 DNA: TGTGCCAGCAGCCAAGTCCTCGGGGGGGCTATGAGCGGTGAGCAGTTCTTC

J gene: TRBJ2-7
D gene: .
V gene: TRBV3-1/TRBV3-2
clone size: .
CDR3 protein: CASSVRGLNEQYF
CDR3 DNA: TGTGCCAGCAGCGTTAGGGGATTGAACGAGCAGTACTTC

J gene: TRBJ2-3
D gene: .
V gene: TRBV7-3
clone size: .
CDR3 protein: CASSLGGHTDTQYF
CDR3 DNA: TGTGCCAGCAGCTTAGGCGGCCACACAGATACGCAGTATTTT

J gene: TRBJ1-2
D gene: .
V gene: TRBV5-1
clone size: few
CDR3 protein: CASRSGGGTNYGYTF
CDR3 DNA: TGCGCCAGCAGATCGGGTGGGGGGACTAACTATGGCTACACCTTC

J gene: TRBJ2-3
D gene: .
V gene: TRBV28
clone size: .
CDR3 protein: CASQGRSDTQYF
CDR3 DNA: TGTGCCAGCCAGGGAAGGTCAGATACGCAGTATTTT

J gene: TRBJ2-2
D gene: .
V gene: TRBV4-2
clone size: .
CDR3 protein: CASSQDSTGELFF
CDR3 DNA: TGTGCCAGCAGCCAAGACAGCACCGGGGAGCTGTTTTTT

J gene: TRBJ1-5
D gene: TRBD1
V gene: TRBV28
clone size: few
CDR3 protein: CASRETGGLGQPQHF
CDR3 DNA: TGTGCCAGCAGGGAAACAGGGGGCCTGGGTCAGCCCCAGCATTTT

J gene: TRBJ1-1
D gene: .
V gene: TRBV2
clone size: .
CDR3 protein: CASETGGRNTEAFF
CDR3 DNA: TGTGCCAGCGAGACGGGGGGCCGGAACACTGAAGCTTTCTTT

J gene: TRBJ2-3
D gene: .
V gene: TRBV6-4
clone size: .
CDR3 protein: CASSDRGLDTQYF
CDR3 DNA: TGTGCCAGCAGTGACAGGGGACTAGATACGCAGTATTTT

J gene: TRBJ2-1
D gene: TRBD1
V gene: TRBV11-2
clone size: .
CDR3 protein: CASSSGQPYNEQFF
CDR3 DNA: TGTGCCAGCAGCTCGGGACAGCCCTACAATGAGCAGTTCTTC

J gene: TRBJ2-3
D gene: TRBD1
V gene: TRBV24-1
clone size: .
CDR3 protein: CATSDPGPRQGGTDTQYF
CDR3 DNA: TGTGCCACCAGTGACCCTGGGCCCCGACAGGGTGGGACAGATACGCAGTATTTT

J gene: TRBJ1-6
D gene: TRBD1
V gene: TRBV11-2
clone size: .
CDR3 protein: CASSGGTDYNSPLHF
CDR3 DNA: TGTGCCAGCAGCGGGGGGACAGATTATAATTCACCCCTCCACTTT

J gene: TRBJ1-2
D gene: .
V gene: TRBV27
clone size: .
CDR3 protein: CASSFQGSVSGYTF
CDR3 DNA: TGTGCCAGCAGTTTCCAGGGCAGCGTCTCGGGCTACACCTTC

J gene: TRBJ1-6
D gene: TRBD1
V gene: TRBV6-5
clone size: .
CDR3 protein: CASSSRDRGDSPLHF
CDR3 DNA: TGTGCCAGCAGTAGCCGGGACAGGGGTGATTCACCCCTCCACTTT

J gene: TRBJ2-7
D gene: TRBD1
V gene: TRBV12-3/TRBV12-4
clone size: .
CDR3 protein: CASRRKQGYKYF
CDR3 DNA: TGTGCCAGCAGGCGGAAACAGGGGTATAAGTACTTC

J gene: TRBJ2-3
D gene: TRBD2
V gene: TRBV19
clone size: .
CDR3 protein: CASRTSGGTDTQYF
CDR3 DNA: TGTGCCAGTCGAACTAGCGGGGGAACAGATACGCAGTATTTT

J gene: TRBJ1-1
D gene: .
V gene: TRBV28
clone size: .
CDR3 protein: CASSSRQRQVGTTEAFF
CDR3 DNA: TGTGCCAGCAGTTCCAGACAACGACAGGTTGGTACTACTGAAGCTTTCTTT

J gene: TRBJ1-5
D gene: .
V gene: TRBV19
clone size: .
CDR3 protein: CASSNQGQGISTQPQHF
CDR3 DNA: TGTGCCAGTAGCAACCAGGGGCAGGGCATAAGCACTCAGCCCCAGCATTTT

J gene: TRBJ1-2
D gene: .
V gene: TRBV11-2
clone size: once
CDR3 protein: CASSLDSGDYYGYTF
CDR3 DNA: TGTGCCAGCAGCTTAGACTCAGGTGATTACTATGGCTACACCTTC

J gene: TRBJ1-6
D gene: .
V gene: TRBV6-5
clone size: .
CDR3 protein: CASSYPGVSPLHF
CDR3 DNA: TGTGCCAGCAGTTACCCGGGGGTTTCACCCCTCCACTTT

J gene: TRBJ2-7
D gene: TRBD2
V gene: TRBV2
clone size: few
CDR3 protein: CASSAILAGAGEQYF
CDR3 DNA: TGTGCCAGCAGTGCCATACTAGCGGGAGCGGGCGAGCAGTACTTC

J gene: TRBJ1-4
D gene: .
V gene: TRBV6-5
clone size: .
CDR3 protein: CASSQGQEKLFF
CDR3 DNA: TGTGCCAGCAGCCAGGGGCAAGAAAAACTGTTTTTT

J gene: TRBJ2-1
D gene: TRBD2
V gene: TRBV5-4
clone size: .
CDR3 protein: CASSSPSGSSYNEQFF
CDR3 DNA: TGTGCCAGCAGCTCTCCTAGCGGGAGTAGCTACAATGAGCAGTTCTTC

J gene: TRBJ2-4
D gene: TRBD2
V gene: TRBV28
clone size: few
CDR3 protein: CASSKRELAKNIQYF
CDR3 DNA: TGTGCCAGCAGTAAGCGGGAGTTGGCCAAAAACATTCAGTACTTC

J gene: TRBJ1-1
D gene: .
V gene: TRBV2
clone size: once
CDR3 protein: CASRTEFMNTEAFF
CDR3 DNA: TGTGCCAGCAGGACAGAGTTCATGAACACTGAAGCTTTCTTT

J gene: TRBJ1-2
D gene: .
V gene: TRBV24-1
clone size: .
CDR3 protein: CATSDPARAEGGYTF
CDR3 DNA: TGTGCCACCAGTGATCCGGCACGGGCGGAGGGTGGCTACACCTTC

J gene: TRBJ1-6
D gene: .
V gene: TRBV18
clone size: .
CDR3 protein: CASSREGSSYNSPLHF
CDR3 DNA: TGTGCCAGCTCCCGAGAGGGCAGCTCCTATAATTCACCCCTCCACTTT

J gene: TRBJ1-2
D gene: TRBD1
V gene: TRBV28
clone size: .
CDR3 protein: CASRPGGARGYTF
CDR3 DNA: TGTGCCAGCAGACCAGGGGGCGCCAGGGGCTACACCTTC

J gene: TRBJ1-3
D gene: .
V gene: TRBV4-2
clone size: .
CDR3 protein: CASRRSGDSGNTIYF
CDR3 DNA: TGTGCCAGCAGGAGGTCGGGTGACTCTGGAAACACCATATATTTT

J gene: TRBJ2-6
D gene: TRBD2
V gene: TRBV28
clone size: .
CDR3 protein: CASRRGGSSAGANVLTF
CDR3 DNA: TGTGCCAGCCGCCGGGGCGGGAGCTCCGCTGGGGCCAACGTCCTGACTTTC